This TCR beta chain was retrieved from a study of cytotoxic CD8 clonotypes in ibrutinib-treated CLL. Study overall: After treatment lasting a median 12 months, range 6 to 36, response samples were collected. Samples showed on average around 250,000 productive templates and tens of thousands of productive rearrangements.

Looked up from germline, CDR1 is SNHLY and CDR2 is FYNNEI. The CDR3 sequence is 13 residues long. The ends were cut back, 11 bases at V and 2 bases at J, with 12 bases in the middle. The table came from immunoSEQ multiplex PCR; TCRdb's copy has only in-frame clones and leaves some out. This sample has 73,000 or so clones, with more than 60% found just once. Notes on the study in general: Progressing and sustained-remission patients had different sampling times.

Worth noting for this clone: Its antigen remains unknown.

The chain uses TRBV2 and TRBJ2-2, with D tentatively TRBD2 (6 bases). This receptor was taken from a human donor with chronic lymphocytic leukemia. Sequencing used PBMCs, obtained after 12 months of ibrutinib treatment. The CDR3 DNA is TGTGCCGAGGGGAGGAGAAACACCGGGGAGCTGTTTTTT. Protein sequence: CAEGRRNTGELFF.